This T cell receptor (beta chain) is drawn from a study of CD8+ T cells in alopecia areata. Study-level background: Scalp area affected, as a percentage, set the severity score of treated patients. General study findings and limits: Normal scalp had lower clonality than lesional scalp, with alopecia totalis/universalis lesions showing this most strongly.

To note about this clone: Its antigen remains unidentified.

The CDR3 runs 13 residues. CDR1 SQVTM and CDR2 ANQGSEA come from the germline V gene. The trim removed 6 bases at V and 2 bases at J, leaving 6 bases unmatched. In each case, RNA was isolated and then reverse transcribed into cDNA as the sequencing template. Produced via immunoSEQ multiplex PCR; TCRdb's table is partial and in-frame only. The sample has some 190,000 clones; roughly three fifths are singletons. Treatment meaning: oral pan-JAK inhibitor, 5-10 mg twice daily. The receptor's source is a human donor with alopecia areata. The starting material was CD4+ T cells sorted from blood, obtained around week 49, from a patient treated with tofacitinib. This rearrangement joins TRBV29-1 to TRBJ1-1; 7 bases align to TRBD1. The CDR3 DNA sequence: TGCAGCGTGACGGGACAGTTTAACACTGAAGCTTTCTTT. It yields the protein CSVTGQFNTEAFF.